The rows below give T cell receptor beta chains drawn from one sample of a study of blood T cell repertoires in COVID-19. Libraries were prepared by immunoSEQ multiplex PCR; TCRdb keeps only in-frame clonotypes and omits some of them. The sample includes 200,000 to 250,000 clones, roughly 90% of them seen just once. Sequenced: peripheral blood. These receptors all stem from a woman in her 40s with acute or convalescent COVID-19. Both conserved end residues are part of each CDR3. D genes are given only for firm matches. The size entry is marked missing in some rows and otherwise reads once, few, many or a size class.

CDR3aa,CDR3nt,v_gene,len,abundance,j_gene,d_gene
CASSETGYGNTIYF,TGTGCCAGCAGTGAAACCGGGTACGGAAACACCATATATTTT,TRBV25-1,14,NA,TRBJ1-3,NA
CASSQAVLAGAGETQYF,TGTGCCAGCAGCCAAGCCGTCCTAGCGGGGGCGGGGGAGACCCAGTACTTC,TRBV3-1/TRBV3-2,17,NA,TRBJ2-5,TRBD2
CASSYSGDRSNSPLHF,TGTGCCAGCAGTTACTCGGGGGACAGGTCAAATTCACCCCTCCACTTT,TRBV6-5,16,NA,TRBJ1-6,TRBD1
CASSATLNTGELFF,TGTGCCAGCAGCGCCACATTGAACACCGGGGAGCTGTTTTTT,TRBV9,14,NA,TRBJ2-2,NA
CASSPVNNEKLFF,TGTGCCAGCAGCCCTGTAAATAATGAAAAACTGTTTTTT,TRBV7-2,13,NA,TRBJ1-4,NA
CASSMGQGARTEAFF,TGTGCCAGCAGCATGGGACAGGGGGCGCGAACTGAAGCTTTCTTT,TRBV5-4,15,NA,TRBJ1-1,TRBD1
CASSRGQPYGYTF,TGTGCCAGCAGTAGGGGACAGCCCTATGGCTACACCTTC,TRBV6-5,13,NA,TRBJ1-2,TRBD1
CASSSQTEAGYGYTF,TGTGCCAGCAGCTCTCAGACCGAGGCTGGCTATGGCTACACCTTC,TRBV11-2,15,NA,TRBJ1-2,NA
CASSFDRLGGAGANVLTF,TGTGCCAGCAGCTTCGACAGGCTCGGAGGAGCTGGGGCCAACGTCCTGACTTTC,TRBV11-2,18,NA,TRBJ2-6,NA
CSVWKGWDTEAFF,TGCAGCGTCTGGAAGGGGTGGGACACTGAAGCTTTCTTT,TRBV29-1,13,NA,TRBJ1-1,NA
CASSQLLAGSEETQYF,TGTGCCAGCAGCCAATTACTCGCGGGGTCAGAAGAGACCCAGTACTTC,TRBV3-1/TRBV3-2,16,NA,TRBJ2-5,NA
CASSYMTGYGYTF,TGTGCCAGCAGCTATATGACGGGGTATGGCTACACCTTC,TRBV28,13,NA,TRBJ1-2,NA
CASSEAGGGLGQPQHF,TGTGCCAGCAGTGAAGCGGGGGGAGGGCTCGGTCAGCCCCAGCATTTT,TRBV2,16,few,TRBJ1-5,NA
CASSLGGQHYNEQFF,TGTGCCAGCAGCTTGGGCGGACAACACTACAATGAGCAGTTCTTC,TRBV5-6,15,NA,TRBJ2-1,NA
CASSYSPQATNTEAFF,TGTGCCAGCAGTTACAGCCCCCAGGCTACGAACACTGAAGCTTTCTTT,TRBV6-5,16,once,TRBJ1-1,NA
CATSDPSGTSPGELFF,TGTGCCACCAGTGACCCAAGTGGGACTAGCCCCGGGGAGCTGTTTTTT,TRBV24-1,16,NA,TRBJ2-2,TRBD2
CASGLGTGDNEKLFF,TGTGCTAGTGGTTTGGGAACCGGGGATAATGAAAAACTGTTTTTT,TRBV12-5,15,NA,TRBJ1-4,NA
CASSLGQGASTDTQYF,TGTGCCAGCAGCTTAGGTCAGGGGGCTAGCACAGATACGCAGTATTTT,TRBV11-2,16,few,TRBJ2-3,TRBD1
CASSSQTGDGSPLHF,TGTGCCAGTAGTTCACAGACAGGGGATGGTTCACCCCTCCACTTT,TRBV19,15,NA,TRBJ1-6,TRBD1
CASSIEGSPDQPQHF,TGTGCCAGCTCAATAGAGGGTAGTCCGGATCAGCCCCAGCATTTT,TRBV9,15,once,TRBJ1-5,NA
CASREILAPGGNTIYF,TGTGCCAGCAGAGAGATACTGGCCCCGGGTGGAAACACCATATATTTT,TRBV6-6,16,NA,TRBJ1-3,NA
CASSSTTGGRGYTF,TGCGCCAGCAGCTCCACCACAGGGGGACGGGGCTACACCTTC,TRBV5-1,14,NA,TRBJ1-2,TRBD1
CASSQPWTSGGLETQYF,TGTGCCAGCAGCCAACCTTGGACTAGCGGGGGGTTGGAGACCCAGTACTTC,TRBV14,17,NA,TRBJ2-5,TRBD2
CASSPYGQHQPQHF,TGCGCCAGCAGCCCTTACGGACAACATCAGCCCCAGCATTTT,TRBV5-1,14,NA,TRBJ1-5,NA
CATKGGGNQPQHF,TGTGCCACAAAGGGGGGGGGCAATCAGCCCCAGCATTTT,TRBV19,13,NA,TRBJ1-5,NA
CASSQDPRYGYTF,TGTGCCAGCAGCCAAGACCCCAGATATGGCTACACCTTC,TRBV14,13,NA,TRBJ1-2,NA
CASSHPDSPLHF,TGTGCCAGCAGCCACCCGGATTCACCCCTCCACTTT,TRBV7-9,12,NA,TRBJ1-6,NA
CASSQSAGLAGAHAGNEQFF,TGTGCCAGCAGCCAATCCGCGGGACTAGCGGGGGCCCACGCAGGCAATGAGCAGTTCTTC,TRBV14,20,NA,TRBJ2-1,TRBD2
CASSLGGRGQITDTQYF,TGTGCCAGCAGCTTAGGGGGCCGGGGACAGATAACAGATACGCAGTATTTT,TRBV11-3,17,NA,TRBJ2-3,TRBD1
CASSRWVGTKGNEQFF,TGTGCCAGCAGCCGGTGGGTCGGGACAAAAGGGAATGAGCAGTTCTTC,TRBV5-4,16,NA,TRBJ2-1,NA
CASSPRSYNSPLHF,TGTGCCAGCAGCCCTAGGTCCTATAATTCACCCCTCCACTTT,TRBV3-1/TRBV3-2,14,few,TRBJ1-6,NA
CASSPREGTEAFF,TGTGCCAGCAGTCCTCGGGAGGGAACTGAAGCTTTCTTT,TRBV12-3/TRBV12-4,13,NA,TRBJ1-1,NA
CASSRGYGGTEAFF,TGTGCCAGCAGCAGGGGCTACGGAGGCACTGAAGCTTTCTTT,TRBV6-5,14,NA,TRBJ1-1,NA
CASSDSGGGEQFF,TGTGCCAGCAGTGACTCGGGGGGGGGCGAGCAGTTCTTC,TRBV6-4,13,NA,TRBJ2-1,NA
CASSQGGQGGYGYTF,TGTGCCAGCAGCCAAGGTGGACAGGGGGGGTATGGCTACACCTTC,TRBV3-1/TRBV3-2,15,NA,TRBJ1-2,TRBD1
CASSLGGFGELFF,TGCGCCAGCAGCTTAGGAGGGTTCGGGGAGCTGTTTTTT,TRBV5-1,13,many,TRBJ2-2,NA
CASSQGQGRWQPQHF,TGTGCCAGCAGCCAAGGACAGGGGAGATGGCAGCCCCAGCATTTT,TRBV5-6,15,NA,TRBJ1-5,TRBD1
CASSLSGTDLTEAFF,TGCGCCAGCAGCTTGTCGGGGACTGATCTTACTGAAGCTTTCTTT,TRBV5-1,15,NA,TRBJ1-1,NA
CATRTGGADTQYF,TGTGCCACCCGGACAGGGGGCGCAGATACGCAGTATTTT,TRBV6-5,13,NA,TRBJ2-3,TRBD1
CASSSGQDTSPLHF,TGCGCCAGCAGTTCCGGACAGGACACTTCACCCCTCCACTTT,TRBV5-1,14,once,TRBJ1-6,TRBD1
CASGGTEYTEAFF,TGTGCCAGCGGAGGGACAGAATACACTGAAGCTTTCTTT,TRBV2,13,few,TRBJ1-1,TRBD1
CATSRDLAVRTDTQYF,TGTGCCACCAGCAGAGATCTAGCGGTACGCACAGATACGCAGTATTTT,TRBV15,16,NA,TRBJ2-3,TRBD2
CASSLAFVQPQHF,TGTGCCAGCAGTTTAGCGTTCGTACAGCCCCAGCATTTT,TRBV12-3/TRBV12-4,13,NA,TRBJ1-5,NA
CASGLVSIESNHGYTF,TGTGCTAGTGGTTTGGTGAGCATAGAATCAAATCATGGCTACACCTTC,TRBV12-5,16,NA,TRBJ1-2,NA
CASSPSGGKLFF,TGTGCCAGCAGCCCCTCCGGGGGGAAACTGTTTTTT,TRBV11-2,12,NA,TRBJ1-4,NA
CASSPWEGANEKLFF,TGTGCCAGCAGCCCCTGGGAGGGAGCTAATGAAAAACTGTTTTTT,TRBV6-5,15,NA,TRBJ1-4,NA
CASSLYFPGQGKDEQFF,TGTGCCAGCAGTCTATACTTCCCGGGACAGGGTAAGGATGAGCAGTTCTTC,TRBV2,17,NA,TRBJ2-1,TRBD1
CASSYDHRGNQPQHF,TGTGCCAGCAGTTACGATCACAGGGGTAATCAGCCCCAGCATTTT,TRBV6-5,15,NA,TRBJ1-5,TRBD1
CASSEDRLVGNEQFF,TGCGCCAGCAGTGAAGATCGGCTAGTCGGCAATGAGCAGTTCTTC,TRBV10-1,15,NA,TRBJ2-1,NA
CASSTQGSSYGYTF,TGTGCCAGTAGTACTCAGGGCTCCTCCTATGGCTACACCTTC,TRBV19,14,NA,TRBJ1-2,NA
CASSFIPNSPLHF,TGTGCCAGCAGTTTTATCCCTAATTCACCCCTCCACTTT,TRBV27,13,NA,TRBJ1-6,NA
CASSQDRVNTEAFF,TGTGCCAGCAGCCAAGACAGGGTGAACACTGAAGCTTTCTTT,TRBV14,14,NA,TRBJ1-1,NA
CASSSRRGTSGGGLNEQFF,TGTGCCAGCAGTTCCCGGCGGGGGACTAGCGGGGGGGGCTTAAATGAGCAGTTCTTC,TRBV7-6,19,NA,TRBJ2-1,TRBD2
CASSPHKPQGNGYTF,TGTGCCAGCAGTCCACACAAACCCCAGGGGAACGGCTACACCTTC,TRBV27,15,NA,TRBJ1-2,NA
CASSYRDTEAFF,TGTGCCAGCAGTTACCGGGACACGGAAGCTTTCTTT,TRBV6-6,12,NA,TRBJ1-1,NA
CSVSGTESSGNTIYF,TGCAGCGTTTCCGGGACAGAGAGCTCTGGAAACACCATATATTTT,TRBV29-1,15,NA,TRBJ1-3,TRBD1
CASAGQGPSYGYTF,TGTGCCAGCGCTGGACAGGGTCCCTCCTATGGCTACACCTTC,TRBV2,14,NA,TRBJ1-2,TRBD1
CASSLGGQPQHF,TGTGCCAGCAGCCTGGGGGGGCAGCCCCAGCATTTT,TRBV25-1,12,NA,TRBJ1-5,NA
CASSRGGADTEAFF,TGCGCCAGCAGCCGAGGGGGCGCGGACACTGAAGCTTTCTTT,TRBV5-1,14,NA,TRBJ1-1,TRBD1